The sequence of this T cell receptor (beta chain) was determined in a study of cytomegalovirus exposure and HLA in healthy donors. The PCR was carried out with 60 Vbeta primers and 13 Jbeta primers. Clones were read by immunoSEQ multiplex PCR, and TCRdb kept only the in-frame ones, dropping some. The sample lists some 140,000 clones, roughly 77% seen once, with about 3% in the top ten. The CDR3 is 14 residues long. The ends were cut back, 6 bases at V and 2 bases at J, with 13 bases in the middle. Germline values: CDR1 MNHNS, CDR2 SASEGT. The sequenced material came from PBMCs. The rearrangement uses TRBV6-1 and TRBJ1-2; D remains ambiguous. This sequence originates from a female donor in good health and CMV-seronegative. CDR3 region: CASRGAQLNYGYTF. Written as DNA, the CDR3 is TGTGCCAGCAGGGGCGCTCAGTTAAACTATGGCTACACCTTC.